This T cell receptor beta chain derives from a study of blood T cell repertoires in COVID-19. About the study: Material from acute and convalescent COVID-19 was sourced from the United States, Italy and Spain.

Germline V gene lookup returns CDR1 ENHRY and CDR2 SYGVKD. The V and J ends lost 3 bases and 5 bases, in that order; junction bases with no gene match: 6. This CDR3 comprises 15 residues. One Seattle source followed patients from active infection through their disease course. TCRdb's table, derived via immunoSEQ multiplex PCR, lists solely in-frame clones and lacks some. Of approximately 300,000 clones listed, 88% are singletons. The specimen sequenced was peripheral blood. The chain links TRBV10-3 to TRBJ2-5; TRBD2 matches at 10 bases. The clonotype was recovered from a woman in her thirties with COVID-19, enrolled during active disease. The CDR3 sequence is CAISEPSGRGETQYF. In nucleotides, the CDR3 is TGTGCCATCAGTGAACCTAGCGGGAGAGGGGAGACCCAGTACTTC.